The next 27 T cell receptor beta chains were all read from a single sample in a study of memory CD4+ T cells and cytomegalovirus serostatus. The sort gate was single viable CD3+CD4+CD8-CD45RO+ cells for memory CD4+ T cells. The assay was immunoSEQ multiplex PCR, and TCRdb's table has in-frame clones only and misses some. In the table there are 45,000 to 60,000 clones, 65% to 85% of which are singletons. The sequencing sample was made of memory CD4+ T cells from blood. These receptors came from an adult in good health and CMV-seropositive.

DNA for the CDR3: TGTGCCAGCAGCCCCTTACCTGCGAGCTCCTACGAGCAGTACTTC. It specifies CASSPLPASSYEQYF. The chain joins TRBV13 to TRBJ2-7; no definite D call. Trimming pared 5 bases from V and 0 bases from J, leaving 14 bases between. The length of the CDR3 is 15 residues. Looked up from germline, CDR1 is PRHDT and CDR2 is FYEKMQ (reference sequence).

The chain joins TRBV12-5 to TRBJ2-7; 8 nucleotides agree with TRBD1. Trimming at V came to 5 bases and at J to 4 bases, leaving 7 bases not matched to a gene. The CDR3 loop spans 14 amino acids. From germline, CDR1 is LGHNT and CDR2 FRNRAP. The chain's CDR3 is CASGRQGTTYEQYF. CDR3 DNA: TGTGCTAGTGGTCGACAGGGGACAACTTACGAGCAGTACTTC.

The chain employs TRBV28 and TRBJ2-1; 8 bases fit TRBD1. CDR1 is MDHEN and CDR2 is SYDVKM in the germline V gene. Unmatched junction bases numbered 6, after V lost 4 bases and J lost 1 base. CDR3 length: 16 amino acids. The DNA of the CDR3 is TGTGCCAGCAGTTCAACCACAGGGGGGTCCTACAATGAGCAGTTCTTC. Translating gives CASSSTTGGSYNEQFF.

The rearrangement uses TRBV5-1 and TRBJ2-3; 13 bases agree with TRBD2. The germline V gene encodes CDR1 SGHRS and CDR2 YFSETQ. V gave up 1 base and J gave up 6 bases; unmatched junction bases: 5. This CDR3 is built from 16 residues. CDR3 coding DNA: TGCGCCAGCAGCTTGACTAGCGGGGGGGCCGGGGATACGCAGTATTTT. The encoded protein is CASSLTSGGAGDTQYF.

The chain links TRBV18 to TRBJ1-1; maybe TRBD1 (5 bases). The CDR3 is made up of 16 amino acids. Between the trimmed V and J ends, which lost 3 bases and 0 bases, there was a span of 14 bases. Germline values: CDR1 KGHSH, CDR2 LQKENI. Here the CDR3 DNA reads TGTGCCAGCTCACCGGCCTTAGGGACTATGAACACTGAAGCTTTCTTT. It is translated as CASSPALGTMNTEAFF.

This clone has only a few counts. V and J are TRBV2 and TRBJ1-2, with D possibly TRBD1 on 5 matching bases. The CDR3 totals 13 residues. The V end was cut by 6 bases, the J end by 1 base, with 9 bases between. Germline V CDR1 and CDR2: SNHLY, FYNNEI. The CDR3 protein is CASRGDVNYGYTF. The CDR3 nucleotides read TGTGCCAGCAGAGGGGACGTTAACTATGGCTACACCTTC.

This clone was seen only once. The chain recombines TRBV10-3 with TRBJ1-3; D gene unclear. Germline V gene lookup returns CDR1 ENHRY and CDR2 SYGVKD. The CDR3 runs to 16 residues. V was cut by 3 bases and J by 0 bases, with 12 bases left in between. CDR3 sequence (DNA): TGTGCCATCAGTGATGGGAGGCCGAGCTCTGGAAACACCATATATTTT. This codes for CAISDGRPSSGNTIYF.

The chain carries TRBV2 and TRBJ2-1; 10 nucleotides match TRBD2. The CDR3 loop spans 14 amino acids. V dropped 7 bases and J dropped 7; count of bases not matched to a gene: 7. Germline-derived CDR1 and CDR2 are SNHLY and FYNNEI. CDR3: CASKRGGPRNEQFF. The CDR3 DNA is TGTGCCAGCAAGCGGGGGGGCCCGAGAAATGAGCAGTTCTTC. Full variable domain (rest looked up from reference TRBV2 and TRBJ2-1): EPEVTQTPSHQVTQMGQEVILRCVPISNHLYFYWYRQILGQKVEFLVSFYNNEISEKSEIFDDQFSVERPDGSNFTLKIRSTKLEDSAMYFCASKRGGPRNEQFFGPGTRLTVL.

The chain employs TRBV4-2 and TRBJ2-5; TRBD2 might be the D (5 bases). Germline V gene sequence: CDR1 LGHNA, CDR2 YNFKEQ. V dropped 0 bases and J dropped 7 bases, with 15 bases sitting between them. This CDR3 region has 15 residues. This chain's CDR3 is CASSQEVGLRGTQYF. The CDR3 region has the DNA TGTGCCAGCAGCCAAGAGGTGGGGTTACGGGGGACCCAGTACTTC.

The chain has TRBV10-3 and TRBJ2-1, with a tentative D call TRBD2 (5 bases). The germline CDR1 and CDR2 sequences are ENHRY and SYGVKD. The V end lost 3 bases, the J end lost 7 bases, and 13 bases lay between the germline ends. The CDR3 length is 14 residues. The CDR3 loop reads CAISEKLERNEQFF. In nucleotides, the CDR3 is TGTGCCATCAGTGAAAAGTTGGAGCGGAATGAGCAGTTCTTC.

The V call is TRBV2, the J call TRBJ1-1; 8 bases match TRBD1. This CDR3 has 14 residues. The V gene end was trimmed by 2 bases and the J gene end by 6 bases; junction bases not matched to a gene: 5. Germline V gene sequence: CDR1 SNHLY, CDR2 FYNNEI. CDR3 residues: CASSERGQESEAFF. CDR3 coding DNA: TGTGCCAGCAGTGAAAGGGGACAGGAGTCTGAAGCTTTCTTT. The entire variable domain, with the rest obtained from reference TRBV2 and TRBJ1-1, is as follows: EPEVTQTPSHQVTQMGQEVILRCVPISNHLYFYWYRQILGQKVEFLVSFYNNEISEKSEIFDDQFSVERPDGSNFTLKIRSTKLEDSAMYFCASSERGQESEAFFGQGTRLTVV.

The chain employs TRBV28 and TRBJ2-7, with 7 bases identical to TRBD1. The CDR3 loop spans 13 amino acids. V shed 10 bases, J shed 3 bases, and the junction held 9 bases outside the gene matches. Germline V lookup: CDR1 MDHEN, CDR2 SYDVKM. The CDR3 is CATLRQGIYEQYF. As DNA, the CDR3 is TGTGCCACGCTGAGACAGGGTATCTACGAGCAGTACTTC.

The rearrangement links TRBV19 to TRBJ2-7; TRBD1 agrees at 9 bases. Trimming at V came to 5 bases and at J to 0 bases, leaving 8 bases not matched to a gene. Germline CDR1 LNHDA, CDR2 SQIVND (reference sequence). The CDR3 sequence is 16 residues long. In nucleotides, the CDR3 is TGTGCCAGTAGTGGCGAACGGACAGGGGACTCCTACGAGCAGTACTTC. It specifies CASSGERTGDSYEQYF.

V and J are TRBV27 and TRBJ1-5; 8 bases are shared with TRBD1. V trimming: 6 bases; J trimming: 11 bases; junction bases outside the gene matches: 15. Germline CDR1 and CDR2: MNHEY and SMNVEV (reference sequence). The CDR3 has 15 residues. The CDR3 here is CASRPVDRAPVAQHF. As DNA, the CDR3 is TGTGCCAGCAGACCCGTGGACAGGGCCCCCGTGGCCCAGCATTTT.

The chain uses TRBV10-3 and TRBJ2-3; 10 bases fit TRBD2. CDR3 length: 15 residues. Germline CDR1 is ENHRY and CDR2 is SYGVKD. Unmatched junction bases numbered 4, after V lost 6 bases and J lost 1 base. CDR3 loop: CAIRAGTSGTDTQYF. The CDR3 DNA reads TGTGCCATCAGAGCCGGGACTAGCGGCACAGATACGCAGTATTTT.

This sequence joins TRBV5-1 and TRBJ2-3; TRBD1 agrees at 8 bases. In germline, CDR1 is SGHRS, CDR2 YFSETQ. J was trimmed by 3 bases and V by 0 bases; bases with no gene match: 3. The CDR3 loop spans 15 amino acids. This CDR3 is CASSLDHRGTDTQYF. As DNA, the CDR3 is TGCGCCAGCAGCTTGGATCACAGGGGGACAGATACGCAGTATTTT.

This sequence joins TRBV13 and TRBJ1-2, with D perhaps matching TRBD1 (5 bases). This CDR3 spans 13 amino acids. V was pared by 5 bases and J by 2 bases, with 9 bases between. Looked up from germline, CDR1 is PRHDT and CDR2 is FYEKMQ (reference sequence). The CDR3 DNA reads as TGTGCCAGCAGCCCCGGGGGAAACTATGGCTACACCTTC. Its protein product is CASSPGGNYGYTF.

The chain is built from TRBV7-2 and TRBJ2-1; 14 bases agree with TRBD2. This CDR3 spans 18 amino acids. Germline V gene lookup returns CDR1 SGHTA and CDR2 FQGNSA. The trim removed 1 base at V and 7 bases at J, leaving 9 bases unmatched. CDR3 nucleotide sequence: TGTGCCAGCAGCTTAGGGTTGGGGACTAGCGGGGGCCGGAATGAGCAGTTCTTC. Encoded protein: CASSLGLGTSGGRNEQFF.

The chain couples TRBV27 to TRBJ2-7; 7 bases map to TRBD1. Trimming at V came to 4 bases and at J to 2 bases, leaving 8 bases not matched to a gene. Germline loops: CDR1 MNHEY, CDR2 SMNVEV (reference sequence). The CDR3 length is 15 residues. The CDR3 DNA follows: TGTGCCAGCAGTTCACCGGGACAGCCCCCCTACGAGCAGTACTTC. This sequence encodes CASSSPGQPPYEQYF.

CDR3 residues: CASSEGQITGELFF. CDR3 nucleotides: TGTGCCAGCAGCGAGGGGCAGATCACCGGGGAGCTGTTTTTT. The gene calls are TRBV2 and TRBJ2-2; D possibly uses TRBD1 or TRBD2 (5 bases each). This CDR3 has 14 residues. CDR1 and CDR2 from the germline V gene are SNHLY and FYNNEI. The germline V and J ends were trimmed by 6 bases and 4 bases, with 12 bases remaining between them.

This rearrangement joins TRBV11-3 to TRBJ2-2; D not resolved. The CDR3 is 14 amino acids. Trimming pared 2 bases from V and 0 bases from J, leaving 4 bases between. Germline V gene sequence: CDR1 SGHNT, CDR2 YENEEA. The CDR3, as DNA: TGTGCCAGCAGCTTACAGGCGAACACCGGGGAGCTGTTTTTT. Translated: CASSLQANTGELFF. Drawing the rest from reference TRBV11-3 and TRBJ2-2, the complete variable domain is EAGVVQSPRYKIIEKKQPVAFWCNPISGHNTLYWYLQNLGQGPELLIRYENEEAVDDSQLPKDRFSAERLKGVDSTLKIQPAELGDSAVYLCASSLQANTGELFFGEGSRLTVL.

This chain connects TRBV4-3 to TRBJ2-7, with D perhaps TRBD1 (5 bases). The CDR3 totals 14 residues. V shed 6 bases and J shed 3 bases, with 15 bases lying between them. Germline lookup yields CDR1 LGHNA and CDR2 YSLEER. CDR3 protein: CASSPDTKHYEQYF. The DNA for the CDR3 is TGCGCCAGCAGTCCGGACACCAAGCACTACGAGCAGTACTTC.

The chain combines TRBV2 with TRBJ1-6; D is ambiguous. V lost 2 bases and J lost 6, with 5 bases in between. This CDR3 region has 13 residues. Germline V gene data show CDR1 as SNHLY and CDR2 as FYNNEI. The CDR3 spells CASSELINSPLHF. In nucleotides, the CDR3 is TGTGCCAGCAGTGAACTAATTAATTCACCCCTCCACTTT.

This rearrangement joins TRBV19 to TRBJ1-5, with D tentatively TRBD1 (6 bases). With 5 bases removed from V and 6 bases from J, the gap between germline ends came to 11 bases. CDR3 length: 13 residues. The germline gives CDR1 LNHDA, CDR2 SQIVND (reference sequence). The CDR3 nucleotides read TGTGCCAGTAGTCAGGGGCGGGGTCAGCCCCAGCATTTT. Translating gives CASSQGRGQPQHF. Complete variable domain (other parts from reference TRBV19 and TRBJ1-5): DGGITQSPKYLFRKEGQNVTLSCEQNLNHDAMYWYRQDPGQGLRLIYYSQIVNDFQKGDIAEGYSVSREKKESFPLTVTSAQKNPTAFYLCASSQGRGQPQHFGDGTRLSIL.

This chain joins TRBV6-6 and TRBJ1-2; weak D call: TRBD1 (6 bases). V was clipped by 6 bases and J by 8 bases, with 13 bases between them. CDR1 is MNHNY and CDR2 is SVGAGI in the germline V gene (reference sequence). The CDR3 sequence is 12 residues long. The DNA for the CDR3 is TGTGCCAGCAGCGATTCAGGGGACGGCTACACCTTC. Encoded protein: CASSDSGDGYTF.

The CDR3 DNA sequence: TGTGCCAGCAGCTTACGCAGGGGAACTTCACCCCTCCACTTT. The encoded protein is CASSLRRGTSPLHF. The chain recombines TRBV5-6 with TRBJ1-6, with D possibly TRBD1 on 6 matching bases. The V and J ends lost 2 bases and 9 bases respectively, with 12 bases between them. CDR3 length equals 14 residues. CDR1 and CDR2 from the germline V gene are SGHDT and YYEEEE.

This clone was found once. A read error may produce the germline difference seen at one junction end. The chain carries TRBV13 and TRBJ1-1; D unclear. CDR1 is PRHDT, CDR2 FYEKMQ, per germline (reference sequence). This CDR3 spans 14 amino acids. CDR3 sequence reads: CASSGRVMNPEAFF. CDR3 nucleotides: TGTGCCAGCAGCGGGCGGGTGATGAACCCTGAAGCTTTCTTT.